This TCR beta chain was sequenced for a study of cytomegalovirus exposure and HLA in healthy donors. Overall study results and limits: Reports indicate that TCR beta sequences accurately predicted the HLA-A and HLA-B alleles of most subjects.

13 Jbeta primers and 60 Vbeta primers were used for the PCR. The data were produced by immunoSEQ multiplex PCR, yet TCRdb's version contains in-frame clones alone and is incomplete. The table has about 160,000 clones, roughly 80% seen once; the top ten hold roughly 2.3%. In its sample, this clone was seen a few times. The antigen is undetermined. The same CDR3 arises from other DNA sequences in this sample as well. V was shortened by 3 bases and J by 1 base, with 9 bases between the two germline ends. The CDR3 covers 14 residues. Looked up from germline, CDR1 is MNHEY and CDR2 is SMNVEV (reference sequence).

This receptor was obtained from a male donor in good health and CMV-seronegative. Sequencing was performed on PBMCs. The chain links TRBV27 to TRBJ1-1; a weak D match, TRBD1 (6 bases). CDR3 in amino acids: CASSFRGGNTEAFF. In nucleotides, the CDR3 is TGTGCCAGCAGTTTTCGAGGGGGGAACACTGAAGCTTTCTTT.